Below are 9 T cell receptor beta chains sequenced from a single sample in a study of cytotoxic CD8 clonotypes in ibrutinib-treated CLL. Repertoires were generated with immunoSEQ multiplex PCR, while TCRdb's copy carries only in-frame clones and drops some. The sample lists some 150,000 clones, more than 75% occurring once. The source material was PBMCs, sampled after 24 months of ibrutinib treatment. These receptors were taken from a human donor with chronic lymphocytic leukemia.

This clone appeared a single time. The rearrangement joins TRBV29-1 to TRBJ1-5, with unresolved D. The CDR3 extends over 13 amino acids. Germline CDR1 reads SQVTM; CDR2 reads ANQGSEA. V shed 4 bases and J shed 2 bases, with 9 bases lying between them. The CDR3 loop is CSVGAFGNQPQHF. CDR3 DNA: TGCAGCGTTGGGGCATTCGGCAATCAGCCCCAGCATTTT.

This clone was observed a single time. The V gene is TRBV28, the J gene TRBJ1-2; TRBD1 matches at 11 bases. There are 13 residues in the CDR3. CDR1 and CDR2 (germline): MDHEN, SYDVKM. Trimming took 10 bases from V and 5 from J; bases not matched to a gene: 6. CDR3 DNA: TGTGCCACCGGGGGACAGGGGGTTTATGGCTACACCTTC. It codes for CATGGQGVYGYTF.

The V call is TRBV7-3, the J call TRBJ2-1; D may be TRBD1 (6 bases). Germline V gene lookup returns CDR1 SGHTA and CDR2 FQGTGA. Trimming stripped 4 bases from V and 5 bases from J, with 12 bases between. The CDR3 consists of 14 residues. The CDR3 coding sequence is TGTGCCAGCAGCTGGGGGCAGGCCAACAATGAGCAGTTCTTC. Its protein product is CASSWGQANNEQFF.

This clone was counted between two and nine times. Additional DNA sequences in this sample encode the identical CDR3. This rearrangement joins TRBV7-3 to TRBJ2-3, with 8 bases matching TRBD2. CDR1 and CDR2 from the germline V gene are SGHTA and FQGTGA. CDR3 length: 15 amino acids. J gave up 2 bases and V 3 bases, and 4 bases lay outside the gene matches. This chain's CDR3 is CASSFAGGSTDTQYF. CDR3 DNA: TGTGCCAGCAGCTTTGCGGGGGGCTCCACAGATACGCAGTATTTT. The variable domain in full, with the rest retrieved from reference TRBV7-3 and TRBJ2-3, is GAGVSQTPSNKVTEKGKYVELRCDPISGHTALYWYRQSLGQGPEFLIYFQGTGAADDSGLPNDRFFAVRPEGSVSTLKIQRTERGDSAVYLCASSFAGGSTDTQYFGPGTRLTVL.

The V gene is TRBV4-2, the J gene TRBJ2-3; D may match TRBD1 or TRBD2 (5 bases each). CDR1 is LGHNA, CDR2 YNFKEQ, per germline. The CDR3 sequence is 14 residues long. The V gene lost 0 bases and the J gene lost 4 bases, with 8 bases spanning the gap. CDR3 amino acids: CASSQDPGPDTQYF. The CDR3 bases are TGTGCCAGCAGCCAAGATCCGGGGCCAGATACGCAGTATTTT.

This clone came up a few times. In nucleotides, the CDR3 is TGTGCCTGTGCGCCGGGCACAAATCAGCCCCAGCATTTT. Amino acid sequence: CACAPGTNQPQHF. V is TRBV30 and J is TRBJ1-5, with D hard to call. Germline CDR1 GTSNPN, CDR2 SVGIG (reference sequence). The CDR3 sequence is 13 residues long. V was shortened by 6 bases and J by 4 bases, with 13 bases between the two germline ends. Looking up the rest from reference TRBV30 and TRBJ1-5 gives the full variable domain: SQTIHQWPATLVQPVGSPLSLECTVEGTSNPNLYWYRQAAGRGLQLLFYSVGIGQISSEVPQNLSASRPQDRQFILSSKKLLLSDSGFYLCACAPGTNQPQHFGDGTRLSIL.

The V call is TRBV5-1, the J call TRBJ2-7, with D unclear. CDR1 is SGHRS, CDR2 YFSETQ, per germline. V lost 4 bases and J 6 bases, leaving 17 bases between the germline ends. This CDR3 is 14 amino acids long. The CDR3 DNA is TGCGCCAGCAGCACCCAGGACCCCCGGAGCGAGCAGTACTTC. Translation gives CASSTQDPRSEQYF.

The rearrangement joins TRBV9 to TRBJ2-1; either TRBD1 or TRBD2 may fit D (6 bases each). Per the germline V gene, CDR1 is SGDLS and CDR2 is YYNGEE. V dropped 9 bases and J dropped 9 bases, with 19 bases sitting between them. The CDR3 sequence is 13 residues long. The CDR3 coding sequence is TGTGCCACCTCCGGGACTGGGGGCGGTGAGCAGTTCTTC. Amino acids: CATSGTGGGEQFF.

The CDR3 nucleotides read TGTGCCAGCAGTTACCCGGGTGGGATGGTAACCGGGGAGCTGTTTTTT. This codes for CASSYPGGMVTGELFF. The V and J genes are TRBV6-5 and TRBJ2-2, with D hard to call. There are 16 residues in the CDR3. CDR1 and CDR2 (germline): MNHEY, SVGAGI. V lost 2 bases and J lost 5, with 15 bases in between.